Following are 5 T cell receptor beta chains from one sample sequenced in a study of regulatory T cells in long-lasting Graves disease. Noted time point: persistent/refractory GD, antithyroid drugs over 5 years with positive TRAb. The TCR library was prepared using RNA isolated from PBMCs. Libraries of TCR beta came from iRepertoire HTBI primers plus Arm-PCR of CDR3 regions. TCRdb processed the multiplex PCR reads anew with MiXCR; each CDR3 protein has one entry. The sample consists of about 290,000 distinct CDR3 sequences, 22% of them appearing once. The sequencing used peripheral blood mononuclear cells (PBMCs), collected when the disease was refractory, from a patient treated with antithyroid drugs. Every receptor here comes from a female donor with Graves disease.

The chain employs TRBV5-1 and TRBJ2-2, with a weak D call TRBD1 (5 bases). V shed 10 bases and J shed 2 bases, with 12 bases lying between them. The CDR3 totals 13 residues. Germline CDR1 reads SGHRS; CDR2 reads YFSETQ. The CDR3 bases are TGCGCCGTCCCAGGGATCAACACCGGGGAGCTGTTTTTT. Translating gives CAVPGINTGELFF.

This clonotype came up a few times. The chain uses TRBV5-1 and TRBJ1-6, with D maybe TRBD1 (5 bases). Deletions cut 2 bases from V and 5 bases from J, with 11 bases between. Germline-derived CDR1 and CDR2 are SGHRS and YFSETQ. This CDR3 spans 15 amino acids. CDR3 amino acids: CASSFAGSDNSPLHF. The CDR3 DNA reads as TGCGCCAGCAGCTTCGCAGGGTCAGATAATTCACCCCTCCACTTT.

This clonotype occurred many times. V gene TRBV7-2 combines with J gene TRBJ2-5, with TRBD2 matching over 7 bases. V shed 1 base, J shed 2 bases, and the junction held 4 bases outside the gene matches. CDR1 and CDR2 (germline): SGHTA, FQGNSA. The CDR3 loop spans 15 amino acids. CDR3 DNA: TGTGCCAGCAGCTTAGGTGGAGCGGGACAAGAGACCCAGTACTTC. This translates into CASSLGGAGQETQYF.

The gene calls are TRBV30 and TRBJ2-7; a possible D gene is TRBD1 (6 bases). The germline V and J ends were trimmed by 3 bases and 2 bases, with 8 bases remaining between them. Germline lookup yields CDR1 GTSNPN and CDR2 SVGIG (reference sequence). The CDR3 is 12 amino acids. The CDR3 DNA is TGTGCCTGGAGGGGGGCCCCCTACGAGCAGTACTTC. It encodes CAWRGAPYEQYF.

The gene calls are TRBV9 and TRBJ2-7, with 13 positions matching TRBD2. J gave up 4 bases and V 5 bases, and 12 bases lay outside the gene matches. The CDR3 contains 17 residues. Looked up from germline, CDR1 is SGDLS and CDR2 is YYNGEE. The CDR3, as DNA: TGTGCCAGCAGTAAGGAAGTGGGACTAGCGGGGCTATACGAGCAGTACTTC. It codes for CASSKEVGLAGLYEQYF.